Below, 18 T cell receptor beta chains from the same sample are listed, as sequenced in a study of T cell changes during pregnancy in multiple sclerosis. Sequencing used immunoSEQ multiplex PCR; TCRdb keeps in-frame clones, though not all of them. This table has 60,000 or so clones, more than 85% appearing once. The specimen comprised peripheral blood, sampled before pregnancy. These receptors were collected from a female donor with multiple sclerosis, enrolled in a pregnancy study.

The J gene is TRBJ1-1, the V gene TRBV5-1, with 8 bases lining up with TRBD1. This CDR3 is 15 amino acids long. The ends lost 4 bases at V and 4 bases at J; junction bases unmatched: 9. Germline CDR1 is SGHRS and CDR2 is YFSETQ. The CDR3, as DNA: TGCGCCAGCAGCGTGACAGGGGTTCTGAGCACTGAAGCTTTCTTT. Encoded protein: CASSVTGVLSTEAFF.

The CDR3 is CASSLEVRAYEQYF. The CDR3 DNA is TGTGCCAGCAGCTTGGAAGTCAGGGCCTACGAGCAGTACTTC. The chain has TRBV5-4 and TRBJ2-7; possible D gene TRBD1, 5 bases. Germline lookup yields CDR1 SGHNT and CDR2 YYREEE (reference sequence). The V end lost 0 bases, the J end lost 2 bases, and 9 bases lay between the germline ends. The CDR3 totals 14 residues.

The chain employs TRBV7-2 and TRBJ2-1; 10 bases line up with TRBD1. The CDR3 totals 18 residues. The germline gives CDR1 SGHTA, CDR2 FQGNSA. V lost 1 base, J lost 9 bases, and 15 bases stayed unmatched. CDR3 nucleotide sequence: TGTGCCAGCAGCTTAGTCACGGGGACAGGGGTTCGGGGGGGTGAGCAGTTCTTC. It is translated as CASSLVTGTGVRGGEQFF.

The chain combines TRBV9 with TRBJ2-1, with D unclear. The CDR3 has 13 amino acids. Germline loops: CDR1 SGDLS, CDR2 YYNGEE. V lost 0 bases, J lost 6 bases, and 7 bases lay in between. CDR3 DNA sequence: TGTGCCAGCAGCGTAGGAGCGCTCAATGAGCAGTTCTTC. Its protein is CASSVGALNEQFF.

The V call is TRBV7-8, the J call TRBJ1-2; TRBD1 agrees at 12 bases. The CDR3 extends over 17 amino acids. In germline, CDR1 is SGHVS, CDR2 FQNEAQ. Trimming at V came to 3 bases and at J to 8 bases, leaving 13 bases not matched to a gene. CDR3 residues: CASSLLPPGQGAGGYTF. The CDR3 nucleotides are TGTGCCAGCAGCTTGTTGCCCCCGGGACAGGGGGCGGGGGGCTACACCTTC.

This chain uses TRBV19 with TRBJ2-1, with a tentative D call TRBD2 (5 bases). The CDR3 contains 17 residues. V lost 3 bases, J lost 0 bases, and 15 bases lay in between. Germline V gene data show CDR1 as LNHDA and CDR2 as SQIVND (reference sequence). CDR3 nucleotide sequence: TGTGCCAGTAGTATCTTTCGCAGCGGAAGCTCCTACAATGAGCAGTTCTTC. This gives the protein CASSIFRSGSSYNEQFF.

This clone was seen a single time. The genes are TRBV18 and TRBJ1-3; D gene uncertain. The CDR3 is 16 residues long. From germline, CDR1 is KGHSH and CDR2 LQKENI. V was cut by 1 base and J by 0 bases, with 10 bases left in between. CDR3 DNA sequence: TGTGCCAGCTCACCACTGGGCGGACTCTCTGGAAACACCATATATTTT. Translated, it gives CASSPLGGLSGNTIYF. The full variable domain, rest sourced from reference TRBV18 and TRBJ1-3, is NAGVMQNPRHLVRRRGQEARLRCSPMKGHSHVYWYRQLPEEGLKFMVYLQKENIIDESGMPKERFSAEFPKEGPSILRIQQVVRGDSAAYFCASSPLGGLSGNTIYFGEGSWLTVV.

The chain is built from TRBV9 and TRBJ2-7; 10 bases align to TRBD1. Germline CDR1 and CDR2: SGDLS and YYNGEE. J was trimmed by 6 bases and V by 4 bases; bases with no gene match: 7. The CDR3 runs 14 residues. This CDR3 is CASSPTGTGAEQYF. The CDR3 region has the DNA TGTGCCAGCAGCCCAACCGGGACAGGGGCCGAGCAGTACTTC.

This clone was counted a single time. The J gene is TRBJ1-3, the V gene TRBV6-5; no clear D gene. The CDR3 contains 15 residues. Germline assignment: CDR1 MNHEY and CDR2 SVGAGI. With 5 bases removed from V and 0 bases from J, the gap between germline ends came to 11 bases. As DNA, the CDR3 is TGTGCCAGCAGTACGAGGGTCTCCTCTGGAAACACCATATATTTT. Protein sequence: CASSTRVSSGNTIYF.

The CDR3 sequence: CASSQDVGTTGDVYGYTF. CDR3 sequence (DNA): TGCGCCAGCAGCCAAGACGTCGGAACGACAGGGGATGTCTATGGCTACACCTTC. The V call is TRBV4-1, the J call TRBJ1-2; 8 bases line up with TRBD1. The CDR3 sequence is 18 residues long. Trimming removed 0 bases from V and 4 bases from J; junction bases left unmatched: 13. Germline lookup yields CDR1 MGHRA and CDR2 YSYEKL.

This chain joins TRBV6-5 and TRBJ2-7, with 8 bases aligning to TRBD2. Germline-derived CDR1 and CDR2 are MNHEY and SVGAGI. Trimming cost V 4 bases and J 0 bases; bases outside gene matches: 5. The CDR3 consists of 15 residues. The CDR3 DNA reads TGTGCCAGCAGTTTACGCGGGGGGCCCTCCTACGAGCAGTACTTC. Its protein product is CASSLRGGPSYEQYF.

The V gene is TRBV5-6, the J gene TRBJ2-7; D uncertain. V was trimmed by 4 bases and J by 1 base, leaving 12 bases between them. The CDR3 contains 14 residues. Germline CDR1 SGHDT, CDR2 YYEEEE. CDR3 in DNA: TGTGCCAGCAGCCCAATTTCCGGGTCCTACGAGCAGTACTTC. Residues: CASSPISGSYEQYF.

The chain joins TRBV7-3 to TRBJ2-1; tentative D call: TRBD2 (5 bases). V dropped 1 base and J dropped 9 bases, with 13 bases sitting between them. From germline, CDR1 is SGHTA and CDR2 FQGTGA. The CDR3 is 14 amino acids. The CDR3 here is CASSLIPHGVEQFF. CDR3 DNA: TGTGCCAGCAGCTTAATCCCTCACGGGGTTGAGCAGTTCTTC.

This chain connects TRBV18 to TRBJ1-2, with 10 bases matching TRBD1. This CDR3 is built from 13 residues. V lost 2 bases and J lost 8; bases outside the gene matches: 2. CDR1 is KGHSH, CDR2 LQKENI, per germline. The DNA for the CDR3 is TGTGCCAGCTCACCAGACAGGGGGCAAGGCTACACCTTC. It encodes CASSPDRGQGYTF.

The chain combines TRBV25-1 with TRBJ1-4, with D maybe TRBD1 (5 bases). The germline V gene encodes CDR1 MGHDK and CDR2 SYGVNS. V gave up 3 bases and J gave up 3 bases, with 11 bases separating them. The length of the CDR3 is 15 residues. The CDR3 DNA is TGTGCCAGCAGTGATGCCGGGGGGGCTAATGAAAAACTGTTTTTT. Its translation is CASSDAGGANEKLFF.

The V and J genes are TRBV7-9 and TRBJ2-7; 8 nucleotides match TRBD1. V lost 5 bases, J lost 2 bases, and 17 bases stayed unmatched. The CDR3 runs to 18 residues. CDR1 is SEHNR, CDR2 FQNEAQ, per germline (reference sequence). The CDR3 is CASSLYRGLDRAPYEQYF. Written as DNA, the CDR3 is TGTGCCAGCAGCCTCTATAGAGGCCTGGACAGGGCCCCCTACGAGCAGTACTTC.

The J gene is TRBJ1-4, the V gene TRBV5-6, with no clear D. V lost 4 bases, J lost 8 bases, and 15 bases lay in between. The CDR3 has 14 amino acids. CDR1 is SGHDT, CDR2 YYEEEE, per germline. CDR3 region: CASSPVPGSEKLFF. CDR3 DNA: TGTGCCAGCAGCCCCGTGCCGGGATCCGAAAAACTGTTTTTT.

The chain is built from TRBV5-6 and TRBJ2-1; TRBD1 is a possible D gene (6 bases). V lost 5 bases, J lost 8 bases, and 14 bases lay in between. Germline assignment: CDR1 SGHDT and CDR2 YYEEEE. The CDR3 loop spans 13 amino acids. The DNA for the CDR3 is TGTGCCAGCAGGTATACAGGGTATGATGAGCAGTTCTTC. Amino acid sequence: CASRYTGYDEQFF.